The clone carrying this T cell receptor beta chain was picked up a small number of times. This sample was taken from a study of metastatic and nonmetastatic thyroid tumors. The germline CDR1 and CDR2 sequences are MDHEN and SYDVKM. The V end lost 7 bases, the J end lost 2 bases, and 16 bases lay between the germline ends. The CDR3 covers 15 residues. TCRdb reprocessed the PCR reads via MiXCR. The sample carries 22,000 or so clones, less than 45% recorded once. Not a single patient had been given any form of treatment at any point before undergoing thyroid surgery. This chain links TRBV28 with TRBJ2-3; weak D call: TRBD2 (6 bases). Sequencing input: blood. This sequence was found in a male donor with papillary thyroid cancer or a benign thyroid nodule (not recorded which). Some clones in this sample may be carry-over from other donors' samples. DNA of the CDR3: TGTGCCAGCACCTCCTCGGGACTCACCACAGATACGCAGTATTTT. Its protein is CASTSSGLTTDTQYF.